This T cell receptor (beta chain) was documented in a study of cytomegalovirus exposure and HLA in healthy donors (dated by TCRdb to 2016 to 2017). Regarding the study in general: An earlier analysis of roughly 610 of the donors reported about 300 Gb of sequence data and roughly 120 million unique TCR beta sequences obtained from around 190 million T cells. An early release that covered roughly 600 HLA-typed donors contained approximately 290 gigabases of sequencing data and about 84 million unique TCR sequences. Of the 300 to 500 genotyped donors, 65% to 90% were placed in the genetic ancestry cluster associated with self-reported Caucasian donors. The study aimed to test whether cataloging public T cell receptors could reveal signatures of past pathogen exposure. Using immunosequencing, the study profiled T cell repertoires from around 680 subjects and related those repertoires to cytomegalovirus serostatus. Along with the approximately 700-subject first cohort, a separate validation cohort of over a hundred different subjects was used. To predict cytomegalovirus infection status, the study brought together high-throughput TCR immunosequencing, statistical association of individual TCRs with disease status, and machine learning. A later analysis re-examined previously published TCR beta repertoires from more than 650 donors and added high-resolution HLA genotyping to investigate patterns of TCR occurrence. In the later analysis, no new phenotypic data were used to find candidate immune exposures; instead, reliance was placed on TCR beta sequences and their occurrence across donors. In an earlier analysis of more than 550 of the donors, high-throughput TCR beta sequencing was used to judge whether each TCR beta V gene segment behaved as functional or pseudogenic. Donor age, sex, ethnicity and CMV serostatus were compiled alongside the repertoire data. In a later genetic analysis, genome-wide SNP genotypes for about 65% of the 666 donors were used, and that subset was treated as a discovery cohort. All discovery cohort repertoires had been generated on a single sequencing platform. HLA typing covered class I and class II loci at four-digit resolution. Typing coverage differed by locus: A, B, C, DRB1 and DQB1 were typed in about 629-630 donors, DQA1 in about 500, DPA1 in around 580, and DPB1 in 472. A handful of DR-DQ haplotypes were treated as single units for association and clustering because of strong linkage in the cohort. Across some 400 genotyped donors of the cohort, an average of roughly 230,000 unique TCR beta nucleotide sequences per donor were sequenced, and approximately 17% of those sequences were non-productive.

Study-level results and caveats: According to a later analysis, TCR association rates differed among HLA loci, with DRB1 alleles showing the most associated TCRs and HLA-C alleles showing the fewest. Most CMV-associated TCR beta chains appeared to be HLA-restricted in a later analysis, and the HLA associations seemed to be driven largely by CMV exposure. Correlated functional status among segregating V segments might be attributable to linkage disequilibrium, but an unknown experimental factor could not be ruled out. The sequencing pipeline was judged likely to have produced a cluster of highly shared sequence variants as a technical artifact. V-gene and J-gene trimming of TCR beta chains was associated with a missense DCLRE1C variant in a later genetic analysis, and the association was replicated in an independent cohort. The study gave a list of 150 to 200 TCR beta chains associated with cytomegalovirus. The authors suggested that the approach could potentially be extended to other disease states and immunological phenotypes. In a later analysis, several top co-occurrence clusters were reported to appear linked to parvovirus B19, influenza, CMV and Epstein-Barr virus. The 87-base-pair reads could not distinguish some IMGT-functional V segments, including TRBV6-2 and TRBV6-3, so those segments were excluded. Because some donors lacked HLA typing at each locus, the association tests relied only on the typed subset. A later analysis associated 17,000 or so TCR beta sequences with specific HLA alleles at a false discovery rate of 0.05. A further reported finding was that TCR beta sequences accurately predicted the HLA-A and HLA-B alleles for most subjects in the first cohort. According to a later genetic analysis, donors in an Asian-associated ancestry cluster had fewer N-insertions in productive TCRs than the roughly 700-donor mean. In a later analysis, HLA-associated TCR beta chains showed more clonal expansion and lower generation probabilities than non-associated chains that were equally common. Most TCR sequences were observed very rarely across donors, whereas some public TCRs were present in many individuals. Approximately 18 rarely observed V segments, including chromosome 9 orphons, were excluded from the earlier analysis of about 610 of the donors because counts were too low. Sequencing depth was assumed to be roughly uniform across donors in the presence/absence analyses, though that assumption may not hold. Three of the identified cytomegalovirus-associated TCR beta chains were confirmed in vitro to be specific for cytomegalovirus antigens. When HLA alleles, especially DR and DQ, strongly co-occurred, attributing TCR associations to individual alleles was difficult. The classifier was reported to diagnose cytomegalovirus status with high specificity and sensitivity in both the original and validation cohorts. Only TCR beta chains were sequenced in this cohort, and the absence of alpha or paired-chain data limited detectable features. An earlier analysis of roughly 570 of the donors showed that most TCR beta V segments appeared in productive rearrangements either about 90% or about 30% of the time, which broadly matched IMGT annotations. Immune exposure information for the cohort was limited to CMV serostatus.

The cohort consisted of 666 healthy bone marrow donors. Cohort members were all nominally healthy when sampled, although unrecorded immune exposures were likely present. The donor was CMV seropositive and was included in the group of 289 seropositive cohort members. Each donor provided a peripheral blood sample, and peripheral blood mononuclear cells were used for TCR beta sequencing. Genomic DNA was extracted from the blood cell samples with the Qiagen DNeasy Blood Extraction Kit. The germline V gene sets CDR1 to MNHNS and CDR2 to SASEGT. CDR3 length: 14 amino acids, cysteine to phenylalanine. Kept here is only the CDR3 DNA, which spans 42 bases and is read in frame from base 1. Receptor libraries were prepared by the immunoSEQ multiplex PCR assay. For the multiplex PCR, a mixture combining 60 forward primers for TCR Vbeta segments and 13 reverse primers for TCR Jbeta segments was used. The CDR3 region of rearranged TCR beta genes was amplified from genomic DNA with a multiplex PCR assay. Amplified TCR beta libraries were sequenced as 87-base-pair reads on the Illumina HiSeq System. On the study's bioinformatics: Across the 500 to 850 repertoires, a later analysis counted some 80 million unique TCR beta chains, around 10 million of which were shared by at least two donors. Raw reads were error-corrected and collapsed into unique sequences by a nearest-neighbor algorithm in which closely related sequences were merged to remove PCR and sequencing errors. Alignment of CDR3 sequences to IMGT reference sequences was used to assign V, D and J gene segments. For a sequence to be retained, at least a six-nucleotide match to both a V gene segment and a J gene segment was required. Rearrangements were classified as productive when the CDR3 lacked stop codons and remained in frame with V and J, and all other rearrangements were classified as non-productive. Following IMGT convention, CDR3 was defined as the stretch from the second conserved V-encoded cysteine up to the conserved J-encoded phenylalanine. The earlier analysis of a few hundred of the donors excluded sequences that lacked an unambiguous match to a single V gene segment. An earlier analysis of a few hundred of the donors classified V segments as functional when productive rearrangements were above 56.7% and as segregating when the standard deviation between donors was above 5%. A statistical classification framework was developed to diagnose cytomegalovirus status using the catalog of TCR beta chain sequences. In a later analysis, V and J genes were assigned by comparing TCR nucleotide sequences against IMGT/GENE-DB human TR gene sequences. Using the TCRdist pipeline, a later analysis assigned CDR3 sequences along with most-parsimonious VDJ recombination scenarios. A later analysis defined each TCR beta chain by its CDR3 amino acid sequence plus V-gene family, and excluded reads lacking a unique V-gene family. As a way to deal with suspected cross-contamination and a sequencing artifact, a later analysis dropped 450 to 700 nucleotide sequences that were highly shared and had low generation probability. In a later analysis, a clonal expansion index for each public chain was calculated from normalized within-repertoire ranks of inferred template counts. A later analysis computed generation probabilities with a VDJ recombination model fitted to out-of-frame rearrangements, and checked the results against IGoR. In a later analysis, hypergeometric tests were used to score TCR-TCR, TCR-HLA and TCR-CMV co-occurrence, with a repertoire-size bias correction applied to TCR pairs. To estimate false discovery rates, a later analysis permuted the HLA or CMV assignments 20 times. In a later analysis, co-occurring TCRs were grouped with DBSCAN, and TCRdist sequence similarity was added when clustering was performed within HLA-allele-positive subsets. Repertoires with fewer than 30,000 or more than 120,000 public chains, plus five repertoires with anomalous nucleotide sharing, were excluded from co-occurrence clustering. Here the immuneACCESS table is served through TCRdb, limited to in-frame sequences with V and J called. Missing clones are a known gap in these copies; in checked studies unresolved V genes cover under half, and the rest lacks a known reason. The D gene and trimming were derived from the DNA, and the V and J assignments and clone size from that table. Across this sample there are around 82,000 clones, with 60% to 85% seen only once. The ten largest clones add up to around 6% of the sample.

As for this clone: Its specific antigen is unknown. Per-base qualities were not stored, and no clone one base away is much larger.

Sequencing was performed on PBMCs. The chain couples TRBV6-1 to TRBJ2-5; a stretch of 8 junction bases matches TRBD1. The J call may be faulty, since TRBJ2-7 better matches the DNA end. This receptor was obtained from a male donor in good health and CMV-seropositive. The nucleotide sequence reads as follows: TGTGCCAGCAGTGATGGACAGGGAACCTACGAGCAGTACTTC. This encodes CASSDGQGTYEQYF.